Following are 8 T cell receptor beta chains from one sample sequenced in a study of T cells in Graves' hyperthyroidism and ophthalmopathy. Researchers took RNA transcripts and amplified the TCR beta CDR3 regions from them. Carried out on the TCR CDR3, a first-round RT-PCR used the HTBI primer set. TCRdb itself ran the multiplex PCR reads through MiXCR, one entry per CDR3 protein. The table has approximately 560,000 distinct CDR3 sequences, around 16% seen once. The sample consisted of blood. These receptors all stem from a woman under 40 with Graves' hyperthyroidism.

This clonotype was observed a few times. The rearrangement uses TRBV18 and TRBJ2-7, with D possibly being TRBD1 (6 bases). This CDR3 comprises 14 residues. V was trimmed by 4 bases and J by 4 bases, leaving 14 bases between them. Germline V gene sequence: CDR1 KGHSH, CDR2 LQKENI. For the CDR3, the DNA is TGTGCCAGCTCACGGCCGGGACATCCATACGAGCAGTACTTC. Translated, it gives CASSRPGHPYEQYF.

The sample holds many counts of this clonotype. The rearrangement uses TRBV6-1 and TRBJ2-3; possible D gene TRBD2, 6 bases. Germline V gene sequence: CDR1 MNHNS, CDR2 SASEGT. The germline V and J ends were trimmed by 9 bases and 1 base, with 20 bases remaining between them. This CDR3 region has 16 residues. Here the CDR3 reads CASSTGGEPGTDTQYF. The CDR3 nucleotides read TGTGCCAGTTCGACCGGAGGGGAGCCAGGCACAGATACGCAGTATTTT.

The V gene is TRBV20-1, the J gene TRBJ1-4; possible D gene TRBD1, 6 bases. Per germline, CDR1 DFQATT and CDR2 SNEGSKA (reference sequence). The CDR3 covers 13 residues. With 3 bases removed from V and 6 bases from J, the gap between germline ends came to 11 bases. The CDR3 reads CSASLPGDEKLFF. The CDR3 nucleotides are TGCAGTGCTAGTCTCCCAGGGGATGAAAAACTGTTTTTT.

This clonotype was seen a single time. The rearrangement joins TRBV5-4 to TRBJ2-3; tentatively, D is TRBD1 or TRBD2 (6 bases each). V lost 2 bases to trimming and J lost 2 bases, with 12 bases between them. CDR3 size: 15 residues. Germline loops: CDR1 SGHNT, CDR2 YYREEE (reference sequence). CDR3 DNA: TGTGCCAGCAGCTTAGGGGGGACTTTCACAGATACGCAGTATTTT. Protein: CASSLGGTFTDTQYF.

This chain links TRBV7-6 with TRBJ1-3; D is uncertain. Trimming took off 0 bases at V and 1 base at J, with 7 bases between the two ends. The CDR3 has 15 amino acids. Germline assignment: CDR1 SGHVS and CDR2 FNYEAQ. The CDR3 sequence: CASSLAGWSGNTIYF. The CDR3 DNA sequence: TGTGCCAGCAGCTTAGCGGGTTGGTCTGGAAACACCATATATTTT.

This clonotype has just a few counts. The V call is TRBV20-1, the J call TRBJ2-1, with 10 bases that match TRBD2. The CDR3 runs to 14 residues. Per the germline V gene, CDR1 is DFQATT and CDR2 is SNEGSKA (reference sequence). Trimming cost V 2 bases and J 8 bases; bases outside gene matches: 6. The CDR3 region is CSARTSGTSDEQFF. CDR3 DNA: TGCAGTGCTAGAACTAGCGGGACATCGGATGAGCAGTTCTTC.

The chain couples TRBV11-1 to TRBJ1-6; the D gene is possibly TRBD1 (5 bases). From germline, CDR1 is SGHAT and CDR2 FQDESV (reference sequence). The CDR3 extends over 13 amino acids. V lost 2 bases and J 13 bases, leaving 12 bases between the germline ends. The CDR3 bases are TGTGCCAGCAGCTTATCGACAGCCTATCCCCTCCACTTT. Encoded protein: CASSLSTAYPLHF.

The rearrangement links TRBV6-1 to TRBJ2-1; D remains ambiguous. Germline V gene data show CDR1 as MNHNS and CDR2 as SASEGT. There are 11 residues in the CDR3. V gave up 5 bases and J gave up 9 bases, with 8 bases separating them. CDR3 residues: CASSLFREQFF. Written as DNA, the CDR3 is TGTGCCAGCAGTCTGTTCCGTGAGCAGTTCTTC.